Reported below is one TCR beta chain. Its specificity is unknown. Germline-derived CDR1 and CDR2 are WSHSY and SAAADI. Trimming pared 10 bases from V and 9 bases from J, leaving 10 bases between. The CDR3 has 10 amino acids. The entry originates in a study of OX40 agonist ivuxolimab in advanced cancers. Study background: Dosing consisted of intravenous ivuxolimab at 0.01 to 10 mg/kg every 2 weeks. Dose-escalation patients were diagnosed with hepatocellular carcinoma, melanoma, renal cell cancer or head and neck cancer.

Points from the study as a whole: In general, CD8+ T cells held more expanded clones than CD4+ did, on average.

Some clones are missing from TCRdb's copy, which holds only in-frame ones; the method was immunoSEQ multiplex PCR. The sample yields tens of thousands of clones, over 70% seen once. The input for sequencing was CD4+ or CD8+ T cells sorted from blood, taken in a trial of the OX40 agonist ivuxolimab. The chain has TRBV10-2 and TRBJ1-5, with no clear D. The receptor was derived from an adult with an advanced solid tumor such as melanoma, head and neck, liver or kidney cancer. The CDR3, as DNA: TGCGCCACCCCCGGTGGGCCCCAGCATTTT. Translating it yields CATPGGPQHF.